This TCR beta chain comes out of a study of control samples from healthy donors and cancer patients. The CDR3 has 18 residues. V lost 6 bases to trimming and J lost 0 bases; unmatched junction nucleotides: 9. Per germline, CDR1 SNHLY and CDR2 FYNNEI. Some clones are missing from TCRdb's copy, which holds only in-frame ones; the method was immunoSEQ multiplex PCR. Of 100,000 to 150,000 clones in the sample, more than 75% were seen once. This clone was seen only a few times. The material sequenced was blood. The chain joins TRBV2 to TRBJ2-1, with TRBD2 matching 12 bases. The TCR was taken from a man in his sixties in good health. CDR3 region: CASRATSGGTSSYNEQFF. The CDR3 DNA reads TGTGCCAGCAGAGCGACTAGCGGGGGAACGAGCTCCTACAATGAGCAGTTCTTC.